This is a list of T cell receptor beta chains from one sample in a study of CD8 T cells in Susac syndrome. TCRdb fed the immunoSEQ multiplex PCR reads into MiXCR, producing one record per CDR3 protein. This table has 65,000 to 85,000 distinct CDR3 sequences, about 94% appearing once. Source material: CD8+ T cells from PBMCs. These receptors were obtained from a human donor with Susac syndrome. The conserved cysteine and the conserved F or W are not part of the CDR3 here. D genes are given only for firm matches. Rows may omit the clone size; those that give it use once, few, many or a size class.

>TRBV4-2|.|TRBJ2-5|once
ASSQDQGETQY
>TRBV5-4|.|TRBJ2-5|.
ASSPGGETQY
>TRBV6-1|TRBD1|TRBJ1-2|.
ASSHSIGDRGSYGYT
>TRBV20-1|.|TRBJ2-7|.
SVIGDSYEQY
>TRBV19|.|TRBJ1-1|.
ASSIVRGTEAF
>TRBV9|.|TRBJ2-7|.
ASSVGDGSSYEQY
>TRBV19|TRBD2|TRBJ2-7|.
ASITEPGGEQY
>TRBV5-1|.|TRBJ2-3|.
ASSAVRAVTDTQY
>TRBV9|.|TRBJ1-2|.
ASSATHLEGYGYT
>TRBV29-1|.|TRBJ2-7|.
SVEDPRGSPYEQY
>TRBV28|TRBD2|TRBJ2-5|.
ASSWGELAGERETQY
>TRBV5-6|.|TRBJ2-6|.
ASSLRSTGANVLI
>TRBV27|TRBD1|TRBJ1-5|.
ASSGTGAYSNQPQH
>TRBV27|.|TRBJ2-1|.
ASSLSSVYNEQF
>TRBV14|.|TRBJ1-4|.
ASSQGNSLPNEKLF
>TRBV7-9|.|TRBJ2-2|once
ASSSPRSAAINTGELF
>TRBV7-9|.|TRBJ2-1|.
ASSTAGTNEQF
>TRBV6-1|.|TRBJ2-7|.
ASSFIGPLDEQYEQY
>TRBV28|TRBD2|TRBJ2-3|.
ASSSAGGTDTQY
>TRBV11-1|.|TRBJ2-2|.
ASSLNPGNTGELF
>TRBV20-1|TRBD2|TRBJ2-4|.
SASWGLAGVKNIQY
>TRBV5-1|.|TRBJ1-6|.
ASSLLINSPLH
>TRBV7-9|TRBD1|TRBJ1-5|.
ASSTDRGQPQH
>TRBV28|.|TRBJ2-7|.
ASSFGSSDPSYEQY
>TRBV20-1|TRBD1|TRBJ1-2|.
SARGDRNYGYT
>TRBV29-1|TRBD2|TRBJ2-2|.
SVEDLSGRGNTGELF
>TRBV4-2|TRBD2|TRBJ2-2|.
ASSPTSGGTGELF
>TRBV29-1|TRBD2|TRBJ2-1|.
SGRSSGVNEQF
>TRBV19|.|TRBJ1-5|.
ASNHGVGGYSNQPQH
>TRBV30|.|TRBJ1-2|.
AWSVVSTRRQGYT
>TRBV18|TRBD1|TRBJ2-7|.
ASSMTDRDSSYEQY
>TRBV13|.|TRBJ1-1|few
ASSLGQARGAF
>TRBV6-1|TRBD1|TRBJ2-7|.
ASSDWGQGYEQY
>TRBV30|.|TRBJ1-2|.
AWSRGGNYGYT
>TRBV5-4|TRBD1|TRBJ1-2|.
ASSFTGAQYGYT
>TRBV3-1|TRBD1|TRBJ2-7|.
ASSHPGTGDYEQY
>TRBV3-1|TRBD1|TRBJ2-6|.
ASSQERRRDRGIIGANVLT
>TRBV5-1|.|TRBJ1-2|.
ASSAGGQNYGYT
>TRBV9|TRBD1|TRBJ2-1|.
ASSGGPGTGYNEQF
>TRBV14|.|TRBJ1-2|.
ASSQDRRFGYT
>TRBV19|TRBD1|TRBJ2-5|.
ASSTGQGSGETQY
>TRBV9|TRBD1|TRBJ2-2|once
ASSADRANTGELF
>TRBV20-1|.|TRBJ1-1|.
SAFSGLNTEAF
>TRBV29-1|.|TRBJ1-3|few
SVVREAGNTIY
>TRBV29-1|TRBD2|TRBJ2-2|.
SVEAGGAGELF
>TRBV2|.|TRBJ1-1|.
ASKEAGRKAF
>TRBV20-1|.|TRBJ1-1|.
SARSVLPGAGTEAF
>TRBV27|.|TRBJ1-4|.
ASSESRRTNEKLF
>TRBV20-1|.|TRBJ2-7|.
SARDSIKGYEQY
>TRBV27|.|TRBJ2-3|few
ASSFGGADTQY
>TRBV7-8|.|TRBJ2-7|once
ASSLGDGSGYEQY
>TRBV6-2/TRBV6-3|.|TRBJ1-1|.
ASSYRGLDTEAF
>TRBV9|.|TRBJ1-3|few
ASSASGNTIY
>TRBV5-4|TRBD1|TRBJ1-2|.
ASSFGQDDYGYT
>TRBV7-2|.|TRBJ2-3|.
ASTEPSDTQY
>TRBV6-1|.|TRBJ1-6|.
ASEVPISPLH
>TRBV4-1|.|TRBJ2-1|.
ASSQLNFEQF
>TRBV20-1|TRBD1|TRBJ2-2|.
SATSGTVDTGELF
>TRBV5-4|TRBD1|TRBJ1-2|once
ASSQTGWYGYT